This record concerns one T cell receptor beta chain sequence. Antigen specificity is unknown. Primers used in a second PCR of about 6 to 11 cycles were a sample-barcoded 5' primer and a J-beta primer mix. MiXCR was run by TCRdb on the 5' RACE reads, yielding one entry per CDR3 protein. The sample gives around 800,000 distinct CDR3 sequences, 62% of which show up once; roughly 25% is in the top ten. The draw of peripheral blood yielded around 10 milliliters from each donor. Extracted total RNA amounted to at least 5.5 micrograms for each sample. This CDR3 comprises 16 residues. Germline trimming cut 4 bases from V and 9 bases from J; bases unmatched to any gene: 15. The germline V gene has CDR1 MNHEY and CDR2 SMNVEV (reference sequence). The entry originates in a study of blood T cells in healthy people across ages. Study-wide background: About one barcoded TCR beta cDNA was captured per two T cells.

Study-wide findings and caveats: Roughly linearly, TCR beta diversity per million T cells fell as age increased.

The V and J genes are TRBV27 and TRBJ2-1; 7 bases agree with TRBD2. The TCR comes from a man between 25 and 39 years old in good health. Material: blood. This chain's CDR3 is CASSSSRAGVPSEQFF. The CDR3 region has the DNA TGTGCCAGCAGTTCCTCAAGGGCGGGGGTGCCTAGTGAGCAGTTCTTC.